The 27 T cell receptor beta chains below come from one sample, sequenced in a study of T-cell memory formation after mild COVID-19. Each CDR3 protein gets one entry after TCRdb re-called the 5' RACE reads with MiXCR. There are hundreds of thousands of distinct CDR3 sequences in the sample; 8% to 9% occur only once, and around a fifth lies in the top ten. Material: PBMCs or a T cell subset sorted from them (not recorded which). The receptors here all came from a man aged 18 to 29 who had mild COVID-19 (a few samples of this study predate the infection). Cell type and time point are not known.

Only a few counts were recorded for this clonotype. V is TRBV29-1 and J is TRBJ2-1; the D gene is possibly TRBD2 (7 bases). The ends were cut back, 7 bases at V and 4 bases at J, with 23 bases in the middle. The CDR3 contains 16 residues. The germline CDR1 and CDR2 sequences are SQVTM and ANQGSEA. This CDR3 is CSAKGGGGDGYNEQFF. In DNA form, the CDR3 reads TGCAGCGCCAAGGGGGGCGGGGGAGACGGTTACAATGAGCAGTTCTTC.

V usage is TRBV11-1 and J usage is TRBJ1-6; the D is unclear. CDR1 SGHAT and CDR2 FQDESV come from the germline V gene (reference sequence). Trimming left V 3 bases short and J 13 bases short, with 13 bases between. The length of the CDR3 is 13 residues. The CDR3 loop reads CASSFRYGDPLHF. In nucleotides, the CDR3 is TGTGCCAGCAGCTTTCGGTACGGTGACCCCCTCCACTTT.

This sequence joins TRBV28 and TRBJ1-2; D unclear. The V and J ends lost 5 bases and 5 bases respectively, with 15 bases between them. The CDR3 sequence is 14 residues long. Germline V gene lookup returns CDR1 MDHEN and CDR2 SYDVKM. CDR3 amino acids: CASSPARPEYGYTF. Written as DNA, the CDR3 is TGTGCCAGCAGTCCCGCCCGCCCCGAATATGGCTACACCTTC.

This clonotype was recorded a few times. The chain has TRBV6-2 or TRBV6-3 and TRBJ1-2; D may be TRBD1 (5 bases). The V gene lost 2 bases and the J gene lost 4 bases, with 14 bases spanning the gap. CDR3 length equals 15 residues. Germline CDR1 reads MNHEY; CDR2 reads SVGEGT. Here the CDR3 DNA reads TGTGCCAGCAGTTACCGAGGGGCGGATAGCTATGGCTACACCTTC. Protein sequence: CASSYRGADSYGYTF.

This clonotype has a handful of counts. This rearrangement joins TRBV25-1 to TRBJ1-2, with D perhaps matching TRBD1 (6 bases). The CDR3 has 14 amino acids. V gave up 5 bases and J gave up 6 bases, with 16 bases separating them. CDR1 and CDR2 from the germline V gene are MGHDK and SYGVNS. CDR3 sequence: CASSPWTVSNGYTF. DNA for the CDR3: TGTGCCAGCAGTCCCTGGACAGTTAGCAATGGCTACACCTTC.

This clonotype has a count of ten or more. The CDR3 loop reads CASSTVGDPTMNEQFF. CDR3 coding DNA: TGTGCCAGCAGCACGGTTGGGGATCCGACCATGAATGAGCAGTTCTTC. J is TRBJ2-1 and V is TRBV7-2; D unclear. The CDR3 contains 16 residues. Germline V CDR1 and CDR2: SGHTA, FQGNSA. The V and J ends lost 5 bases and 7 bases respectively, with 21 bases between them.

This clonotype was found many times. The rearrangement joins TRBV12-3 or TRBV12-4 to TRBJ2-1; the match to TRBD2 covers 9 bases. Trimming took 7 bases from V and 2 from J; bases not matched to a gene: 6. The CDR3 runs 15 residues. CDR3 sequence reads: CASTQTSGPYNEQFF. The DNA of the CDR3 is TGTGCCAGCACCCAGACTAGCGGACCCTACAATGAGCAGTTCTTC.

This clonotype was observed a handful of times. The chain couples TRBV6-5 to TRBJ1-4; D remains unclear. Germline V lookup: CDR1 MNHEY, CDR2 SVGAGI. V was pared by 8 bases and J by 0 bases, with 13 bases between. The CDR3 is 15 amino acids. CDR3 sequence: CASGTHRATNEKLFF. CDR3 sequence (DNA): TGTGCCAGCGGTACCCACAGAGCAACTAATGAAAAACTGTTTTTT.

This clonotype was seen a handful of times. The genes are TRBV7-9 and TRBJ2-3; the D call may be TRBD1 or TRBD2 (5 bases each). Germline values: CDR1 SEHNR, CDR2 FQNEAQ (reference sequence). There are 15 residues in the CDR3. Trimming took off 3 bases at V and 6 bases at J, with 16 bases between the two ends. As DNA, the CDR3 is TGTGCCAGCAGCTTTCAAGGGCAGGGACGCGATACGCAGTATTTT. Residues: CASSFQGQGRDTQYF.

This chain connects TRBV6-2 or TRBV6-3 to TRBJ2-2; D is ambiguous. Trimming took off 6 bases at V and 9 bases at J, with 8 bases between the two ends. Germline CDR1 and CDR2: MNHEY and SVGEGT. CDR3 length: 11 amino acids. CDR3 nucleotides: TGTGCCAGCAGCCTCTTCCGGGAGCTGTTTTTT. Amino acid sequence: CASSLFRELFF.

This clonotype has more than one count but fewer than ten. The V gene is TRBV7-9, the J gene TRBJ2-2; weak D call: TRBD2 (5 bases). CDR3 length: 15 amino acids. Per the germline V gene, CDR1 is SEHNR and CDR2 is FQNEAQ (reference sequence). Trimming left V 2 bases short and J 5 bases short, with 12 bases between. Here the CDR3 reads CASSLFLPGTGELFF. CDR3 DNA: TGTGCCAGCAGCTTATTTCTTCCGGGGACCGGGGAGCTGTTTTTT.

V usage is TRBV28 and J usage is TRBJ1-3, with D uncertain. The CDR3 has 14 residues. Looked up from germline, CDR1 is MDHEN and CDR2 is SYDVKM. With 6 bases removed from V and 0 bases from J, the gap between germline ends came to 9 bases. CDR3 amino acids: CASRTSSSGNTIYF. The CDR3 bases are TGTGCCAGCAGGACGTCCTCCTCTGGAAACACCATATATTTT.

This clonotype was counted a few times. The rearrangement uses TRBV2 and TRBJ2-7; no reliable D call. V was clipped by 7 bases and J by 4 bases, with 5 bases between them. The CDR3 is 10 residues long. From germline, CDR1 is SNHLY and CDR2 FYNNEI. CDR3 region: CASNEYEQYF. The CDR3 DNA reads TGTGCCAGCAATGAGTACGAGCAGTACTTC. The full variable domain, rest sourced from reference TRBV2 and TRBJ2-7, is EPEVTQTPSHQVTQMGQEVILRCVPISNHLYFYWYRQILGQKVEFLVSFYNNEISEKSEIFDDQFSVERPDGSNFTLKIRSTKLEDSAMYFCASNEYEQYFGPGTRLTVT.

At least ten counts were recorded for this clonotype. The rearrangement links TRBV5-4 to TRBJ2-3; the D call may be TRBD1 or TRBD2 (6 bases each). V lost 4 bases, J lost 9 bases, and 18 bases lay in between. The CDR3 has 14 amino acids. Per the germline V gene, CDR1 is SGHNT and CDR2 is YYREEE (reference sequence). DNA for the CDR3: TGTGCCAGCAGCCCGAGGGGGGAGATAGGCACGCAGTATTTT. Its translation is CASSPRGEIGTQYF.

This clonotype was counted a few times. The chain carries TRBV12-3 or TRBV12-4 and TRBJ2-6; D is perhaps TRBD1 (5 bases). Deletions cut 7 bases from V and 2 bases from J, with 12 bases between. The CDR3 runs 15 residues. The CDR3 reads CASIDAGTGANVLTF. For the CDR3, the DNA is TGTGCCAGCATTGACGCAGGGACTGGGGCCAACGTCCTGACTTTC.

This chain links TRBV2 with TRBJ2-3; D gene unclear. Germline V gene data show CDR1 as SNHLY and CDR2 as FYNNEI. Between the trimmed V and J ends, which lost 2 bases and 0 bases, there was a span of 18 bases. The CDR3 loop spans 18 amino acids. The CDR3 loop reads CASSETYQTAPSTDTQYF. In DNA, the CDR3 is TGTGCCAGCAGTGAAACCTACCAAACGGCCCCAAGCACAGATACGCAGTATTTT.

This chain uses TRBV6-5 with TRBJ2-6, with D possibly TRBD1 on 6 matching bases. This CDR3 spans 17 amino acids. CDR1 MNHEY and CDR2 SVGAGI come from the germline V gene. V was clipped by 2 bases and J by 4 bases, with 15 bases between them. The CDR3 region is CASSYTRPGAGANVLTF. The CDR3 DNA reads TGTGCCAGCAGTTACACCCGCCCAGGGGCGGGGGCCAACGTCCTGACTTTC.

The chain joins TRBV6-6 to TRBJ2-1; 7 bases fit TRBD2. This CDR3 region has 16 residues. J was trimmed by 0 bases and V by 5 bases; bases with no gene match: 7. Germline V CDR1 and CDR2: MNHNY, SVGAGI (reference sequence). CDR3 sequence: CASSVKGGSSYNEQFF. CDR3 bases: TGTGCCAGCAGTGTAAAGGGCGGGAGCTCCTACAATGAGCAGTTCTTC.

The V call is TRBV5-1, the J call TRBJ1-2, with 7 bases lining up with TRBD1. This CDR3 has 13 residues. The V and J ends lost 4 bases and 7 bases, in that order; junction bases with no gene match: 7. The germline gives CDR1 SGHRS, CDR2 YFSETQ. CDR3 amino acids: CASSEGQPVGYTF. The CDR3 nucleotides read TGCGCCAGCAGCGAGGGACAGCCGGTTGGCTACACCTTC.

This clonotype has at least ten counts. V and J are TRBV20-1 and TRBJ2-7, with D maybe TRBD2 (5 bases). This CDR3 spans 12 amino acids. Germline-derived CDR1 and CDR2 are DFQATT and SNEGSKA (reference sequence). V lost 6 bases to trimming and J lost 7 bases, with 16 bases between them. CDR3 protein: CSALDQPGEQYV. In DNA form, the CDR3 reads TGCAGTGCGCTCGACCAGCCGGGGGAGCAGTACGTC.

This clonotype appeared a few times. The rearrangement joins TRBV7-9 to TRBJ1-2, with D unclear. CDR3 length equals 12 residues. The ends were cut back, 8 bases at V and 4 bases at J, with 11 bases in the middle. The germline CDR1 and CDR2 sequences are SEHNR and FQNEAQ (reference sequence). The DNA of the CDR3 is TGTGCCAGCCGTGCAGGCCCCTATGGCTACACCTTC. This sequence encodes CASRAGPYGYTF. The variable domain in full, completed from reference TRBV7-9 and TRBJ1-2, reads DTGVSQNPRHKITKRGQNVTFRCDPISEHNRLYWYRQTLGQGPEFLTYFQNEAQLEKSRLLSDRFSAERPKGSFSTLEIQRTEQGDSAMYLCASRAGPYGYTFGSGTRLTVV.

The V and J genes are TRBV12-3 or TRBV12-4 and TRBJ1-2; D is perhaps TRBD1 (6 bases). V shed 7 bases and J shed 4 bases, with 19 bases lying between them. The CDR3 spans 15 residues. This CDR3 is CASTIQAGAGYGYTF. The CDR3 coding sequence is TGTGCCAGCACCATTCAGGCGGGGGCGGGCTATGGCTACACCTTC.

The sample holds many counts of this clonotype. This chain links TRBV7-2 with TRBJ2-7, with D possibly being TRBD1 (6 bases). In germline, CDR1 is SGHTA, CDR2 FQGNSA. The CDR3 totals 14 residues. The V and J ends lost 0 bases and 2 bases respectively, with 8 bases between them. The CDR3 coding sequence is TGTGCCAGCAGCTTAGCGGCAGGGGCCTACGAGCAGTACGTC. It is translated as CASSLAAGAYEQYV.

This clonotype was observed a few times. The chain is built from TRBV4-3 and TRBJ1-1; possibly TRBD1 for D (5 bases). This CDR3 is 16 amino acids long. The germline V gene has CDR1 LGHNA and CDR2 YSLEER. Trimming removed 0 bases from V and 4 bases from J, with 15 bases in between. CDR3 in amino acids: CASSQDSRVYGTEAFF. The CDR3 coding sequence is TGCGCCAGCAGCCAAGATAGCAGGGTATATGGCACTGAAGCTTTCTTT.

This clonotype has a handful of counts. The chain uses TRBV4-3 and TRBJ2-3; D not resolved. Germline lookup yields CDR1 LGHNA and CDR2 YSLEER. This CDR3 comprises 17 residues. V gave up 0 bases and J gave up 1 base, with 14 bases separating them. The CDR3 loop is CASSQEILGYGTDTQYF. The DNA for the CDR3 is TGCGCCAGCAGCCAAGAGATCCTGGGGTATGGCACAGATACGCAGTATTTT.

This clonotype was seen at least ten times. This rearrangement joins TRBV7-2 to TRBJ2-7; the D gene is possibly TRBD1 (6 bases). The CDR3 runs to 16 residues. The germline gives CDR1 SGHTA, CDR2 FQGNSA. CDR3 sequence: CASRTTGQGRSHEQYV. CDR3 DNA: TGTGCCAGCAGAACTACGGGGCAGGGGCGCTCCCACGAGCAGTACGTC.

This clonotype appeared a few times. The chain is built from TRBV11-3 and TRBJ2-3, with D perhaps TRBD1 (5 bases). The CDR3 has 13 amino acids. V was clipped by 4 bases and J by 6 bases, with 11 bases between them. Germline V lookup: CDR1 SGHNT, CDR2 YENEEA. The CDR3: CASSSSPGDTQYF. Written as DNA, the CDR3 is TGTGCCAGCAGCTCCTCCCCAGGGGATACGCAGTATTTT.